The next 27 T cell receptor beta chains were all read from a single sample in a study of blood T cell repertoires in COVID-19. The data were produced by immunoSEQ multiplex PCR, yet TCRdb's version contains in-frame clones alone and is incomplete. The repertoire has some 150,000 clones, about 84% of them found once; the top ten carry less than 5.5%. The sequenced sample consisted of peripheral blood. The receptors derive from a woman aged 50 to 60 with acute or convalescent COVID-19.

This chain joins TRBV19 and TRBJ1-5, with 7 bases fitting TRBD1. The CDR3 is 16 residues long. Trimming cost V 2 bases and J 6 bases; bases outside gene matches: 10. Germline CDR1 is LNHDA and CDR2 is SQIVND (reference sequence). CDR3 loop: CASSIMGQGETQPQHF. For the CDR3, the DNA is TGTGCCAGTAGTATAATGGGGCAGGGGGAGACTCAGCCCCAGCATTTT. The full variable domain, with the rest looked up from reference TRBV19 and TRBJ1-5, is DGGITQSPKYLFRKEGQNVTLSCEQNLNHDAMYWYRQDPGQGLRLIYYSQIVNDFQKGDIAEGYSVSREKKESFPLTVTSAQKNPTAFYLCASSIMGQGETQPQHFGDGTRLSIL.

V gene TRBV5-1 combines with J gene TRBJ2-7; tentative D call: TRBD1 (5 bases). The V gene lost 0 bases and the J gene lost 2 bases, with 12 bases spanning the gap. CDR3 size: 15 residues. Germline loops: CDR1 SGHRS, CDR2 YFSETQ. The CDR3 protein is CASSLDSTDAYEQYF. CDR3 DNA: TGCGCCAGCAGCTTGGACTCGACAGATGCCTACGAGCAGTACTTC.

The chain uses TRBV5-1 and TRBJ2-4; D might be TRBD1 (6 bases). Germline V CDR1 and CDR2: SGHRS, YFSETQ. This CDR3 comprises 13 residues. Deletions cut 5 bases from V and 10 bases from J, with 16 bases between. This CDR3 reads CASRTGDKGIQYF. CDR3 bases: TGCGCCAGCAGAACCGGGGACAAGGGGATTCAGTACTTC.

The CDR3 protein is CASSVDPTGGYSPLHF. DNA of the CDR3: TGTGCCAGCAGCGTAGATCCTACAGGGGGCTATTCACCCCTCCACTTT. The chain has TRBV9 and TRBJ1-6; 9 bases fit TRBD1. Germline lookup yields CDR1 SGDLS and CDR2 YYNGEE. V lost 0 bases and J lost 8; bases outside the gene matches: 6. The length of the CDR3 is 16 residues.

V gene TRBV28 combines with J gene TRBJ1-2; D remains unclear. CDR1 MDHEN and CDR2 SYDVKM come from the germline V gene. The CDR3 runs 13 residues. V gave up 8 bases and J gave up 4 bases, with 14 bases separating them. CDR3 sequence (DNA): TGTGCCAGCGGGCTGGTTGTATCCTATGGCTACACCTTC. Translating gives CASGLVVSYGYTF.

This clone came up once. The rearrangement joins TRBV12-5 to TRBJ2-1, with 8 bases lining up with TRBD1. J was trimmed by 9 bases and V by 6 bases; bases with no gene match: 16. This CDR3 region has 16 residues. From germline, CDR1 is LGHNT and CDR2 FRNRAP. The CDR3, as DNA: TGTGCTAGTGGCACCGATTCAGGGGGCGGGCGTGGTGAGCAGTTCTTC. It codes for CASGTDSGGGRGEQFF.

CDR3 DNA: TGTGCCAGCAGCTTGAGGGGACAGGGAGAGACCCAGTACTTC. It is translated as CASSLRGQGETQYF. V gene TRBV11-3 combines with J gene TRBJ2-5; the match to TRBD1 covers 9 bases. CDR3 size: 14 residues. Germline V CDR1 and CDR2: SGHNT, YENEEA. Trimming removed 3 bases from V and 4 bases from J; junction bases left unmatched: 3. The whole variable domain, remainder taken from reference TRBV11-3 and TRBJ2-5, is EAGVVQSPRYKIIEKKQPVAFWCNPISGHNTLYWYLQNLGQGPELLIRYENEEAVDDSQLPKDRFSAERLKGVDSTLKIQPAELGDSAVYLCASSLRGQGETQYFGPGTRLLVL.

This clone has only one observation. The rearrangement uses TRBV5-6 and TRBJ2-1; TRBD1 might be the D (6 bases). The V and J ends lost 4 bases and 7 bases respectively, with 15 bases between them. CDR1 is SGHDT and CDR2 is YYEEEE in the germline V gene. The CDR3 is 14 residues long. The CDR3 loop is CASSLRTGYNEQFF. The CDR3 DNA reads TGTGCCAGCAGCCTCCGTACAGGGTATAATGAGCAGTTCTTC. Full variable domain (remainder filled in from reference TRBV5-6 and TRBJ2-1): DAGVTQSPTHLIKTRGQQVTLRCSPKSGHDTVSWYQQALGQGPQFIFQYYEEEERQRGNFPDRFSGHQFPNYSSELNVNALLLGDSALYLCASSLRTGYNEQFFGPGTRLTVL.

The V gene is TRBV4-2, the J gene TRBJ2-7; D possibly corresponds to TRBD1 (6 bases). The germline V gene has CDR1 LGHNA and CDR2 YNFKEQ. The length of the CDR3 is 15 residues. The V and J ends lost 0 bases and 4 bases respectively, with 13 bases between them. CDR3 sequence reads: CASSQDAGQFYEQYF. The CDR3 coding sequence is TGTGCCAGCAGCCAAGATGCAGGACAGTTTTACGAGCAGTACTTC.

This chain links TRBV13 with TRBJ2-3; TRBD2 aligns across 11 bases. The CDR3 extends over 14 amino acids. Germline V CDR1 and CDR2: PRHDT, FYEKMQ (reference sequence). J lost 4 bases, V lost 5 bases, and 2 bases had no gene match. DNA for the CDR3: TGTGCCAGCAGCCCGGGACTAGCGGCAGATACGCAGTATTTT. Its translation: CASSPGLAADTQYF. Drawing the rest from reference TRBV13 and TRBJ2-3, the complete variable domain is AAGVIQSPRHLIKEKRETATLKCYPIPRHDTVYWYQQGPGQDPQFLISFYEKMQSDKGSIPDRFSAQQFSDYHSELNMSSLELGDSALYFCASSPGLAADTQYFGPGTRLTVL.

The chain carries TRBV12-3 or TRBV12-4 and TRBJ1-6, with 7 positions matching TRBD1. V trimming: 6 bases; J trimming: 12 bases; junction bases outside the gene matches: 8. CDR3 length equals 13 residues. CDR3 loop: CASSRDSLLPLHF. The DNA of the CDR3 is TGTGCCAGCAGCAGGGACAGTTTATTACCCCTCCACTTT.

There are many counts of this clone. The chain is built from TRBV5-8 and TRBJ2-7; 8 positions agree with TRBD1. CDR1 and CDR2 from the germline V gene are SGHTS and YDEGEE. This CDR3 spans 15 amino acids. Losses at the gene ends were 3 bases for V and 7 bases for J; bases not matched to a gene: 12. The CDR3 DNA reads TGTGCCAGCAGCTCCCTTGGGGCAGGGGGCGGGGAGCAGTACTTC. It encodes CASSSLGAGGGEQYF.

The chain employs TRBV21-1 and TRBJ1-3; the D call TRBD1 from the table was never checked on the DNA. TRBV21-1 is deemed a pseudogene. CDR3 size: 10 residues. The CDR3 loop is CVRGGNTIYF. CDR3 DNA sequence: TGTGTAAGGGGGGGAAACACCATATATTTT.

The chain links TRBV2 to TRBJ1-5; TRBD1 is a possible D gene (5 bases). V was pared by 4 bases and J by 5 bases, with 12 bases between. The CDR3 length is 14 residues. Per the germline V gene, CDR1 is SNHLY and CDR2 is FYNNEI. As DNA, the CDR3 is TGTGCCAGCAGTGCTCAGGGCTACGATCAGCCCCAGCATTTT. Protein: CASSAQGYDQPQHF.

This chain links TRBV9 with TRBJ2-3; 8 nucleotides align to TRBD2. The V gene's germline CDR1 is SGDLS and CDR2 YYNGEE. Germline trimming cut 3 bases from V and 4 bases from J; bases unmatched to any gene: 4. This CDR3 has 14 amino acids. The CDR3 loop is CASSAGGGPDTQYF. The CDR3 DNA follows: TGTGCCAGCAGCGCCGGGGGGGGACCAGATACGCAGTATTTT.

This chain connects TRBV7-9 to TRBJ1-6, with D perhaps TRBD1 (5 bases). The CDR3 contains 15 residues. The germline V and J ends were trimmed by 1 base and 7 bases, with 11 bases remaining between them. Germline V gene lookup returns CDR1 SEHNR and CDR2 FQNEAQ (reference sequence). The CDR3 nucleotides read TGTGCCAGCAGCTTAGAGTCGGGGGGGAATTCACCCCTCCACTTT. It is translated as CASSLESGGNSPLHF. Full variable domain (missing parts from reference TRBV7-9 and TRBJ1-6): DTGVSQNPRHKITKRGQNVTFRCDPISEHNRLYWYRQTLGQGPEFLTYFQNEAQLEKSRLLSDRFSAERPKGSFSTLEIQRTEQGDSAMYLCASSLESGGNSPLHFGNGTRLTVT.

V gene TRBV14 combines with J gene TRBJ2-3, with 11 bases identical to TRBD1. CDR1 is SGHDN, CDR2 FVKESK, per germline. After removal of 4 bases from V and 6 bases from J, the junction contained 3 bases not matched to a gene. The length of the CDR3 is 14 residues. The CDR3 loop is CASSRTGGSDTQYF. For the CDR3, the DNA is TGTGCCAGCAGCCGGACAGGGGGCTCGGATACGCAGTATTTT.

CDR3 sequence reads: CASRRGQVPYEQYF. The CDR3 nucleotides are TGTGCCAGCAGGCGAGGACAGGTCCCCTACGAGCAGTACTTC. This chain connects TRBV3-1 (or the pseudogene TRBV3-2) to TRBJ2-7, with 7 bases matching TRBD1. The CDR3 contains 14 residues. J gave up 2 bases and V 6 bases, and 7 bases lay outside the gene matches. In germline, CDR1 is LGHDT, CDR2 YNNKEL (reference sequence).

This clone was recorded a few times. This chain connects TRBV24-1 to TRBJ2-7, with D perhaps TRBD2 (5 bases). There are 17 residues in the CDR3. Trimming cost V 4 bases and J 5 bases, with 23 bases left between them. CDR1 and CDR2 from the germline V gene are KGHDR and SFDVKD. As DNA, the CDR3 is TGTGCCACCAGTGACCCGAATCGGGGAAGAACGTCAAACGAGCAGTACTTC. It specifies CATSDPNRGRTSNEQYF.

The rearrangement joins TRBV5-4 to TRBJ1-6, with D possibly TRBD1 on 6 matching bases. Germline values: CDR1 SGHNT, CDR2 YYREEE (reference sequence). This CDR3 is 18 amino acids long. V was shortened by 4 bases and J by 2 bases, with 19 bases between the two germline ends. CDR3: CASSPSRGSSTYNSPLHF. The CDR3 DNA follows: TGTGCCAGCAGCCCTTCCAGGGGATCGAGCACCTATAATTCACCCCTCCACTTT. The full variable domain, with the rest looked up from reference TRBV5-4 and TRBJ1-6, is ETGVTQSPTHLIKTRGQQVTLRCSSQSGHNTVSWYQQALGQGPQFIFQYYREEENGRGNFPPRFSGLQFPNYSSELNVNALELDDSALYLCASSPSRGSSTYNSPLHFGNGTRLTVT.

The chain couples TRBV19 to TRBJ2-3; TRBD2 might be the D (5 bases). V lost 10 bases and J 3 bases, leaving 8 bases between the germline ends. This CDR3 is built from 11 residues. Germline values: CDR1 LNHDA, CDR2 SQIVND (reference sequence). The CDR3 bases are TGTGCCACCTCGGGAACAGATACGCAGTATTTT. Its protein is CATSGTDTQYF. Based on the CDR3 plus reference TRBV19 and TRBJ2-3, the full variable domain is DGGITQSPKYLFRKEGQNVTLSCEQNLNHDAMYWYRQDPGQGLRLIYYSQIVNDFQKGDIAEGYSVSREKKESFPLTVTSAQKNPTAFYLCATSGTDTQYFGPGTRLTVL.

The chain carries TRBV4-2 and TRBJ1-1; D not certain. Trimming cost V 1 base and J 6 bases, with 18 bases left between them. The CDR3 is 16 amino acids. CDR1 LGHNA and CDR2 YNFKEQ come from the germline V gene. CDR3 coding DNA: TGTGCCAGCAGCCAAGGGGTGGGCTCGATGAATGCTGAAGCTTTCTTT. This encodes CASSQGVGSMNAEAFF.

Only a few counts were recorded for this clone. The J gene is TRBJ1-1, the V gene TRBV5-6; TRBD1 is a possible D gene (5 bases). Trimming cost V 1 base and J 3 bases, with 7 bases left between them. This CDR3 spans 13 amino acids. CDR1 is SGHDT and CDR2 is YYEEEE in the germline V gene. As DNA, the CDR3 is TGTGCCAGCAGCTTGACGGGGGACACTGAAGCTTTCTTT. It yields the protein CASSLTGDTEAFF.

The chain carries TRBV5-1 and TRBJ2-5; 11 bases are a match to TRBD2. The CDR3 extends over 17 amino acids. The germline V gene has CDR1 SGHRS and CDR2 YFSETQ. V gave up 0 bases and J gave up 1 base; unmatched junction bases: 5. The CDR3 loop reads CASSLVSLAGGQETQYF. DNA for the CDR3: TGCGCCAGCAGCTTGGTCTCCCTAGCGGGGGGCCAAGAGACCCAGTACTTC.

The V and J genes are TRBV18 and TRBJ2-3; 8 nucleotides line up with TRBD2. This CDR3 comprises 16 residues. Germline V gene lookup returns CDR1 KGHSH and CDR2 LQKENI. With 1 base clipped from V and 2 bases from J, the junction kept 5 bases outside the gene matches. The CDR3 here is CASSPRGGGTTDTQYF. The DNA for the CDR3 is TGTGCCAGCTCACCACGGGGCGGGGGGACCACAGATACGCAGTATTTT.

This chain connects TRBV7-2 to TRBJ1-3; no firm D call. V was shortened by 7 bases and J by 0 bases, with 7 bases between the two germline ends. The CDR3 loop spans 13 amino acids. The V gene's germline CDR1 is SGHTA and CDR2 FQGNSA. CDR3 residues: CASTYSSGNTIYF. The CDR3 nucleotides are TGTGCCAGCACCTACAGCTCTGGAAACACCATATATTTT.

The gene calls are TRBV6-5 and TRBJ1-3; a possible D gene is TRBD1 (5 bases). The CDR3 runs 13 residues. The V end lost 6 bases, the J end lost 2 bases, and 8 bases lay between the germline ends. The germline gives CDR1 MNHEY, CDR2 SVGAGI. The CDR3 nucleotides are TGTGCCAGCAGGCAGGGAACTGGAAACACCATATATTTT. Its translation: CASRQGTGNTIYF.